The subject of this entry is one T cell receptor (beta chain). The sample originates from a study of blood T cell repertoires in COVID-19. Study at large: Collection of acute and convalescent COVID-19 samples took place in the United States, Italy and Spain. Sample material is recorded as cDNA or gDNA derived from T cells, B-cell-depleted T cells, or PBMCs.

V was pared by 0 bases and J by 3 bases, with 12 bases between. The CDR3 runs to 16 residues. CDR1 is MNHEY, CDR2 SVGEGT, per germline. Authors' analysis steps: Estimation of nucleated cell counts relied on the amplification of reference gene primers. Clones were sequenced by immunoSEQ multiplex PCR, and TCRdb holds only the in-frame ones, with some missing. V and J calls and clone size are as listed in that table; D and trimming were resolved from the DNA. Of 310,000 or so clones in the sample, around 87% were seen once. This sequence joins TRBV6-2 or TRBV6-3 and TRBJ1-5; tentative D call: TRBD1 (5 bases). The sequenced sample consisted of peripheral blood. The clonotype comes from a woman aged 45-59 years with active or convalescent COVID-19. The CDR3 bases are TGTGCCAGCAGTTACTCTCCAGGGATGATCAATCAGCCCCAGCATTTT. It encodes CASSYSPGMINQPQHF.